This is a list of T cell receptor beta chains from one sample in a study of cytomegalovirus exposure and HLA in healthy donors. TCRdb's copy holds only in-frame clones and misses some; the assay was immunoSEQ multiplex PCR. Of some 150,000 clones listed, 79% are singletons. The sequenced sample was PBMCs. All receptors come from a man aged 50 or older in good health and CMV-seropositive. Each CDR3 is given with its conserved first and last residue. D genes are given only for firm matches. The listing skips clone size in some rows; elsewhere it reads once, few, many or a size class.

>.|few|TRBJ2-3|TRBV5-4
CASSLLTGGGLDTQYF
TGTGCCAGCAGCCTTCTGACGGGAGGGGGCCTAGATACGCAGTATTTT
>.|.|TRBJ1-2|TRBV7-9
CASSLQGLYGYTF
TGTGCCAGCAGCCTACAGGGCCTCTATGGCTACACCTTC
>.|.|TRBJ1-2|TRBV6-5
CASSYSQENYGYTF
TGTGCCAGCAGTTACTCGCAGGAAAACTATGGCTACACCTTC
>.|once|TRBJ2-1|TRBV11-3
CASSQGGGREQFF
TGTGCCAGCAGCCAGGGAGGGGGGAGAGAGCAGTTCTTC
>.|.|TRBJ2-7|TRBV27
CATKSGDSYEQYF
TGTGCCACCAAATCAGGGGACTCCTACGAGCAGTACTTC
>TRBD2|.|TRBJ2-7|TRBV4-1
CASSPGGGSHYEQYF
TGCGCCAGCAGCCCGGGCGGGGGTAGCCACTACGAGCAGTACTTC
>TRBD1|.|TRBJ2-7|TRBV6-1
CASSEGQGVHEQYF
TGTGCCAGCAGCGAAGGACAGGGGGTCCACGAGCAGTACTTC
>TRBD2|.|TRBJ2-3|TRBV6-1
CASSEHSGLTDTQYF
TGTGCCAGCAGTGAACATAGCGGGCTCACAGATACGCAGTATTTT
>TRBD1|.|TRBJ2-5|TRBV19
CASSIGQGTETQYF
TGTGCCAGTAGTATCGGACAGGGTACGGAGACCCAGTACTTC
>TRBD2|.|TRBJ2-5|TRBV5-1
CASSLAGAQETQYF
TGCGCCAGCAGCTTAGCGGGAGCCCAAGAGACCCAGTACTTC